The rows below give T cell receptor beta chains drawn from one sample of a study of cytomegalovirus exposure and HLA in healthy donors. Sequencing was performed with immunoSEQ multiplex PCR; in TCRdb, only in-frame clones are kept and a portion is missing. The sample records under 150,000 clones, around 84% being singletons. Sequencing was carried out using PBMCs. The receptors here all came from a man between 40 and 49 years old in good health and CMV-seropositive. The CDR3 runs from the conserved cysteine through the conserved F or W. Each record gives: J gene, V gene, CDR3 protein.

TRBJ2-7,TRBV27,CATAGVGSYEQYF
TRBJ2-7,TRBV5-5,CASSDEDRFHPYEQYF
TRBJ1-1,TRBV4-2,CASSRIPGTEAFF
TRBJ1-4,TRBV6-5,CASSYRGGEKLFF
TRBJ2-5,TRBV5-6,CASSCDGAGSLKETQYF
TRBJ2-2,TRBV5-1,CASSLGPIGSAGELFF
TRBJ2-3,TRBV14,CASSLSGSRDTQYF
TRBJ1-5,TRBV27,CASSFINQPQHF
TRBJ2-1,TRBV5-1,CATGTSNRGEQFF
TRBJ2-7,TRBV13,CASSLDFGLAGGNEQYF
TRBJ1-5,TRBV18,CASSPQGIGQPQHF
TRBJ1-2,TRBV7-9,CASSPPETGVNGYTF
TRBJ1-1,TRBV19,CASIDVGRTGDTEAFF
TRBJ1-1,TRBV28,CASSPPGQGWTEAFF
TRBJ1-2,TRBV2,CASRTLDNYGYTF
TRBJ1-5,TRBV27,CASSLNGQGGFQPQHF
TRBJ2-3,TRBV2,CASRATGLGTDTQYF
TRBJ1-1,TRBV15,CATSREAQLNTEAFF
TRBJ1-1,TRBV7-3,CASSRRADTEAFF
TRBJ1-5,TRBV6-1,CASSETPSQPQHF
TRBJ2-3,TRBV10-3,CAISEPGTGSTDTQYF
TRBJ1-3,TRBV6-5,CASSSDRGSGNTIYF
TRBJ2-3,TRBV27,CASSPLTSTDTQYF
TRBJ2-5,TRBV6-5,CASSYSGRTGSETQYF
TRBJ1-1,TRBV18,CASSRRTGGLLSTEAFF
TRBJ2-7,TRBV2,CASSEQGAHEQYF